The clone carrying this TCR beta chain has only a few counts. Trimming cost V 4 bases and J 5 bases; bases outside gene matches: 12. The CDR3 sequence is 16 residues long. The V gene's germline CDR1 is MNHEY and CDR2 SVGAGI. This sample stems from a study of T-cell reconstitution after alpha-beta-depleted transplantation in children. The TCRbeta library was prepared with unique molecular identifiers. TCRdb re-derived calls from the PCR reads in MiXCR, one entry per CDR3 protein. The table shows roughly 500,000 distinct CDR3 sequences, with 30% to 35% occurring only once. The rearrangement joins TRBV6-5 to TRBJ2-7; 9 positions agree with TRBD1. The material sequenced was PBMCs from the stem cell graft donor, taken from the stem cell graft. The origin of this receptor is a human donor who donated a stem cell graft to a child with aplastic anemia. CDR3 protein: CASSSDRGGYGDEQYF. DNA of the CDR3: TGTGCCAGCAGTTCGGACAGGGGAGGGTATGGGGACGAGCAGTACTTC.